A selection of T cell receptor beta chains follows, all from one sample in a study of blood T cells in healthy people across ages. TCRdb re-called the 5' RACE reads with MiXCR, one entry per CDR3 protein. The table includes 1.5 million or so distinct CDR3 sequences, approximately 42% detected once. The sequenced sample was blood. These receptors were collected from a young woman in good health. Each CDR3 is given with its conserved first and last residue. The order of the fields is V gene, J gene, CDR3 protein.

>TRBV12-3/TRBV12-4|TRBJ1-1
CASSSRVVTEAFF
>TRBV7-9|TRBJ2-7
CASSLRDDYEQYF
>TRBV29-1|TRBJ2-3
CSVEGRGDIGLSSSTDTQYF
>TRBV11-2|TRBJ2-3
CASSLPYGTDTQYF
>TRBV29-1|TRBJ2-1
CSVEEHRGLEEQFF
>TRBV20-1|TRBJ2-7
CSARTSGRAYEQYF
>TRBV2|TRBJ2-7
CASGPGHHYEQYF
>TRBV4-1|TRBJ1-3
CASSLGSGAGNTIYF
>TRBV4-3|TRBJ2-7
CASSQGPSLPTYEQYF
>TRBV29-1|TRBJ2-7
CSVGDSGSVPSYEQYF
>TRBV29-1|TRBJ1-2
CSAGGTLHYGYTF
>TRBV5-1|TRBJ2-1
CASSLSGTPYVGEQFF
>TRBV20-1|NA
CSAGDPGKRGGHIQYF
>TRBV20-1|TRBJ2-1
CGIPSGGLRHEQFF
>TRBV7-9|TRBJ1-5
CASSSSDRASNQPQHF
>TRBV6-5|TRBJ1-2
CASSDTGYYGYTF
>TRBV4-3|TRBJ2-3
CASSQDGSGGPSTDTQYF
>TRBV7-3|TRBJ2-1
CASSVLAGGFNEQFF
>TRBV20-1|TRBJ2-3
CSARDRGVTDTQYF
>TRBV27|TRBJ2-7
CASSLWGQDTYEQYF
>TRBV7-2|TRBJ1-1
CASSLVGPLNTEAFF
>TRBV9|TRBJ1-2
CASSGEGQGTFYGYTF
>TRBV4-1|TRBJ2-7
CASSQARGYPYEQYF
>TRBV7-2|TRBJ2-3
CASSLMDSGRAINTQYF
>TRBV20-1|TRBJ1-1
CSAPKAWNTEAFF
>TRBV6-2/TRBV6-3|TRBJ2-5
CASRRLRQGIFDEQYF
>TRBV3-1|TRBJ2-3
CASSGSLKRSSTDTQYF
>TRBV7-9|TRBJ2-1
CASSPAQTYNEQFF
>TRBV18|TRBJ2-1
CASSPTGTSVNEQFF
>TRBV7-3|TRBJ2-7
CASSPGTGDDEQYF
>TRBV6-5|TRBJ1-2
CASRNALEATNGYTF
>TRBV6-5|TRBJ2-7
CASSNIRVWTKDEQYF
>TRBV29-1|TRBJ2-1
CSVEDGPYNEQFF
>TRBV11-2|TRBJ2-1
CASSPSPVLAGSYEQFF
>TRBV11-2|TRBJ2-7
CASFEDSRLSYEQYF
>TRBV20-1|TRBJ2-5
CSAIGLGQETQYF
>TRBV27|TRBJ2-1
CASSSFNSQSYNEQFF
>TRBV4-2|TRBJ2-3
CASSQDEAGIYDTQYF
>TRBV28|TRBJ1-2
CASTIGQGHGYTF
>TRBV12-3/TRBV12-4|TRBJ1-1
CASGIASEAFF
>TRBV20-1|TRBJ1-5
CSAPKQTGGNQPQHF
>TRBV20-1|TRBJ2-5
CSARMQNQETQYF
>TRBV29-1|TRBJ2-1
CSVGRGIDEQFF
>TRBV4-2|TRBJ1-1
CASSQPGQLNTEAFF
>TRBV12-3/TRBV12-4|TRBJ1-1
CASSGGRVSSGTEAFF
>TRBV28|TRBJ1-4
CASSFGGYNEKLFF
>TRBV7-3|TRBJ2-3
CASSLVGIGTRKSLIADTQYF